This section outlines one TCR beta chain sequence together with its context. The antigen this receptor binds is unknown. No much larger clone exists at a distance of one base, and base qualities are not known. This specimen comes from a study of blood T cell repertoires in COVID-19 (TCRdb year 2020). Background for the entire study: Samples covering the acute and convalescent phases of COVID-19 were provided by collaborators in the United States, Italy and Spain. Nearly every sample came with metadata listing a de-identified subject ID, COVID-19 status, age in years and sex. Samples were obtained from the ongoing ImmuneRACE study (first 160 participants) and from 1,254 subjects provided by 6 global collaborators. The repertoires were made available in a free public database intended to serve as a resource for research on the immune response to SARS-CoV-2. The dataset comprised deeply sampled blood TCRbeta repertoires from subjects exposed to, actively infected with, or recovered from COVID-19. Where HLA class I and class II types were available, the types were taken from metadata supplied by the sample provider, not from assay-based typing. The prospective study material was composed of cDNA or gDNA derived from T cells, B-cell-depleted T cells, or PBMCs.

TCRbeta CDR3 regions were amplified from genomic DNA by means of the immunoSEQ Assay, a bias-controlled multiplex PCR. Processing in the source paper ran as follows. The number of nucleated cells in each sample was estimated by amplification of reference gene primers within the assay. Sequence reads were collapsed and filtered to measure the absolute abundance of every unique TCRbeta CDR3 rearrangement. Productive Simpson clonality was computed per sample as the square root of Simpson's diversity index over productive rearrangements. In its TCRdb copy, this immuneACCESS table keeps in-frame sequences only and misses some clones. Where compared with another copy, unresolved V genes explain less than half of these, and the others have no known cause. The V and J calls and the clone size are those of that table, but D and trimming were determined from the DNA. The sample contains about 180,000 clones, approximately 80% of them found a single time. The top ten constitute around 6.7% of the sample.

The paper's findings and limits, for the study overall: Clinical and demographic metadata were provided uncurated, with the amount varying by source and participant.

At one collaborating source in Seattle, patients were enrolled during active infection and were followed longitudinally through the course of disease. The collaborating institutions used their own protocols to collect whole blood in K2EDTA tubes. For TCRbeta analysis, collaborator samples were shipped as frozen whole blood, as isolated PBMCs, or as DNA extracted from either sample type. Material: peripheral blood. This sequence was found in a woman aged 35 to 49 with COVID-19, enrolled during active disease.

The nucleotide sequence is TGTGCCAGCAGTTCATTAGGGACAGGGGGTACGACTAATGAAAAACTGTTTTTT. It codes for CASSSLGTGGTTNEKLFF. The rearrangement combines TRBV28 with TRBJ1-4, with 11 middle bases fitting TRBD1. Including cysteine and phenylalanine, the CDR3 has 18 amino acids. CDR3 DNA only is kept here, 54 bases in frame from base 1. The germline V end is reduced by 4 bases and the J end by 2 bases; junction bases left unmatched: 9. CDR1 and CDR2 are read off the germline V gene as MDHEN and SYDVKM.